The 6 T cell receptor beta chains in this list originate from one sample, sequenced in a study of blood T cell repertoires in COVID-19 (dated by TCRdb to about 2020). The protocol used for the library was the immunoSEQ multiplex PCR assay. TCRdb took over this immuneACCESS table, retaining in-frame rearrangements with V and J assigned. Such tables are incomplete; in checked studies, under half of the missing clones stem from an unresolved V gene, and the remainder is unexplained. This sample is represented by roughly 280,000 clones; approximately 86% of them were singletons. Jointly, the top ten make up roughly 2% of the sample. Sequenced material: peripheral blood. These receptors came from a woman aged 45 to 65 who had recovered from COVID-19.

The chain links TRBV6-5 to TRBJ1-1; perhaps TRBD1 as D (5 bases). In germline, CDR1 is MNHEY, CDR2 SVGAGI. The germline V and J ends were trimmed by 5 bases and 1 base, with 14 bases remaining between them. This CDR3 spans 15 amino acids. In DNA form, the CDR3 reads TGTGCCAGCAGTAAATGGCAGGGCCCGAACACTGAAGCTTTCTTT. Residues: CASSKWQGPNTEAFF.

Comment on this clone: At the DNA level, this CDR3 is encoded by other sequences in the same sample as well. This chain joins TRBV7-2 and TRBJ1-6, with 7 bases that match TRBD1. Germline V gene sequence: CDR1 SGHTA, CDR2 FQGNSA. This CDR3 has 13 amino acids. Trimming cost V 5 bases and J 7 bases; bases outside gene matches: 2. CDR3 amino acids: CASSPGGNSPLHF. The CDR3, as DNA: TGTGCCAGCAGCCCAGGGGGAAATTCACCCCTCCACTTT.

This chain connects TRBV9 to TRBJ2-5; 8 nucleotides agree with TRBD1. V lost 6 bases, J lost 2 bases, and 9 bases stayed unmatched. Per germline, CDR1 SGDLS and CDR2 YYNGEE. This CDR3 spans 15 amino acids. Here the CDR3 DNA reads TGTGCCAGCACCTCATTTACAGGGGGGCAAGAGACCCAGTACTTC. Amino acids: CASTSFTGGQETQYF.

V gene TRBV10-3 combines with J gene TRBJ2-1, with a possible D match to TRBD1 (6 bases). Germline-derived CDR1 and CDR2 are ENHRY and SYGVKD. This CDR3 region has 13 residues. Trimming stripped 10 bases from V and 0 bases from J, with 10 bases between. The CDR3 here is CATWGHSYNEQFF. The CDR3 coding sequence is TGTGCCACCTGGGGGCACTCCTACAATGAGCAGTTCTTC.

The V call is TRBV6-2 or TRBV6-3, the J call TRBJ1-4, with D maybe TRBD1 (5 bases). This CDR3 is built from 13 residues. Trimming shortened V by 5 bases and J by 13 bases, and 17 bases separated the two germline ends. Germline assignment: CDR1 MNHEY and CDR2 SVGEGT. As DNA, the CDR3 is TGTGCCAGCAGTCCAGGCGGCGGGGGGGGACTGTTTTTT. It codes for CASSPGGGGGLFF.

The chain has TRBV30 and TRBJ2-7, with D perhaps matching TRBD2 (6 bases). Trimming took 6 bases from V and 3 from J, leaving 18 bases between them. CDR3 size: 14 residues. From germline, CDR1 is GTSNPN and CDR2 SVGIG (reference sequence). This CDR3 is CACSHGGLVYEQYF. The CDR3 nucleotides read TGTGCCTGCTCACATGGGGGACTGGTCTACGAGCAGTACTTC.